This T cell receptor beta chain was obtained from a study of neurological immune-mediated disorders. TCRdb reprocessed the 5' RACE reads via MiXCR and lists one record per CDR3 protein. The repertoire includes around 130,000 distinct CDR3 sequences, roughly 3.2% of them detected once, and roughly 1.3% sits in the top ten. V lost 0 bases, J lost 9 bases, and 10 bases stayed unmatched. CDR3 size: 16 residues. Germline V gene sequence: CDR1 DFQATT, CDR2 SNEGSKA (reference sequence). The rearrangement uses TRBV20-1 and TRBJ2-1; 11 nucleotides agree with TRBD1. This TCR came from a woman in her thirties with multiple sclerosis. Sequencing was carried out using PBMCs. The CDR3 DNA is TGCAGTGCTAGAGATAAGGGACAGGGGGTTCCGGCTGAGCAGTTCTTC. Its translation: CSARDKGQGVPAEQFF.